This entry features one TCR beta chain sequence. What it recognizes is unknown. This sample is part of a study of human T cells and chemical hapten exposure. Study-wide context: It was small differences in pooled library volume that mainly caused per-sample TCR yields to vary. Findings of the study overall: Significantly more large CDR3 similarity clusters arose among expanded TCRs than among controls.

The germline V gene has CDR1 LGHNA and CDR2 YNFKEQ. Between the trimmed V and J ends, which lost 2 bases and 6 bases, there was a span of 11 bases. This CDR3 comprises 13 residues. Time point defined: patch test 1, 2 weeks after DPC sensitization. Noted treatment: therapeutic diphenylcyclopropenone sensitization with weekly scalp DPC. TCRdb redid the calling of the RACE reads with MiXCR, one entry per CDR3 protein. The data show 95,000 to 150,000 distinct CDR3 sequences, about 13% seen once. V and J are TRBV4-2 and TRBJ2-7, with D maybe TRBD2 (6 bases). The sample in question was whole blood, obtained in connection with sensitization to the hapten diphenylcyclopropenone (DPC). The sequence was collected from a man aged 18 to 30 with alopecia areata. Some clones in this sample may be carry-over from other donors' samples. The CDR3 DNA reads TGTGCCAGCAGCCAAAGGCGGGGAGTCGAGCAGTACTTC. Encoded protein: CASSQRRGVEQYF.